This is a list of T cell receptor beta chains from one sample in a study of T cell responses to AZD1222 COVID-19 vaccine. TCRdb keeps only in-frame clones here, not all; method: immunoSEQ multiplex PCR. This sample has under 50,000 clones, with roughly 90% found just once. The source material was peripheral blood, sampled 28 days after the second AZD1222 dose. Receptor source: an adult who received the AZD1222 COVID-19 vaccine. The CDR3 runs from the conserved cysteine through the conserved F or W. D genes are given only for firm matches. Size is omitted from some rows. Given values are once, few, many or a class for expanded clones.

D gene: .
V gene: TRBV5-4
clone size: .
J gene: TRBJ1-1
CDR3 DNA: TGTGCCAGCAGTGGGTCAACTGAAGCTTTCTTT
CDR3 protein: CASSGSTEAFF

D gene: .
V gene: TRBV10-3
clone size: .
J gene: TRBJ2-5
CDR3 DNA: TGTGCCATCAGTGAGTCGGGCTTGAGCGAGACCCAGTACTTC
CDR3 protein: CAISESGLSETQYF

D gene: TRBD1
V gene: TRBV20-1
clone size: once
J gene: TRBJ1-2
CDR3 DNA: TGCAGTGCTTTAGACAGGGGTGGCTACACCTTC
CDR3 protein: CSALDRGGYTF

D gene: TRBD1
V gene: TRBV29-1
clone size: once
J gene: TRBJ2-7
CDR3 DNA: TGCAGCGTTGAGCACAGGGGGATACAGTACTTC
CDR3 protein: CSVEHRGIQYF

D gene: .
V gene: TRBV2
clone size: .
J gene: TRBJ2-1
CDR3 DNA: TGTGCCAGCAGTGACCGACCTCCTCCTTACAATGAGCAGTTCTTC
CDR3 protein: CASSDRPPPYNEQFF

D gene: .
V gene: TRBV18
clone size: .
J gene: TRBJ1-1
CDR3 DNA: .
CDR3 protein: CASSPLSILVGTEAFF

D gene: .
V gene: TRBV28
clone size: .
J gene: TRBJ1-2
CDR3 DNA: TGTGCCAGCAGCCGAATCGGGACGGCTAGCTATGGCTACACCTTC
CDR3 protein: CASSRIGTASYGYTF

D gene: .
V gene: TRBV6-2/TRBV6-3
clone size: .
J gene: TRBJ2-6
CDR3 DNA: TGTGCCAGCAGCTCCTCGACAGGATCCTCTGGGGCCAACGTCCTGACTTTC
CDR3 protein: CASSSSTGSSGANVLTF

D gene: TRBD2
V gene: TRBV3-1/TRBV3-2
clone size: once
J gene: TRBJ2-2
CDR3 DNA: TGTGCCGGAGGGGGAAAGCGGGAGGGGAACACCGGGGAGCTGTTTTTT
CDR3 protein: CAGGGKREGNTGELFF

D gene: TRBD1
V gene: TRBV3-1/TRBV3-2
clone size: .
J gene: TRBJ2-5
CDR3 DNA: TGTGCCAGCAGCCGGGACAGGGGGCTAGAGACCCAGTACTTC
CDR3 protein: CASSRDRGLETQYF

D gene: TRBD1
V gene: TRBV5-1
clone size: once
J gene: TRBJ1-1
CDR3 DNA: TGCGCCAGCAGCCAGTCAGGGGGCACTGAAGCTTTCTTT
CDR3 protein: CASSQSGGTEAFF

D gene: .
V gene: TRBV5-5
clone size: .
J gene: TRBJ2-1
CDR3 DNA: TGTGCCAGCAGCCCAGGGACAACTAATGAGCAGTTCTTC
CDR3 protein: CASSPGTTNEQFF

D gene: .
V gene: TRBV5-5
clone size: .
J gene: TRBJ2-3
CDR3 DNA: TGTGCCAGCAGCTTGTTTGGGTACAGCACAGATACGCAGTATTTT
CDR3 protein: CASSLFGYSTDTQYF

D gene: .
V gene: TRBV29-1
clone size: .
J gene: TRBJ1-1
CDR3 DNA: TGCAGCGTTCATGTCACTGAAGCTTTCTTT
CDR3 protein: CSVHVTEAFF

D gene: .
V gene: TRBV4-3
clone size: .
J gene: TRBJ2-2
CDR3 DNA: TGCGCCAGCAGCCAAGAATTAGCGGAATTCACCGGGGAGCTGTTTTTT
CDR3 protein: CASSQELAEFTGELFF

D gene: .
V gene: TRBV7-3
clone size: once
J gene: TRBJ2-7
CDR3 DNA: TGTGCCAGCAGTTCACGGACGGGATACGAGCAGTACTTC
CDR3 protein: CASSSRTGYEQYF

D gene: .
V gene: TRBV3-1/TRBV3-2
clone size: .
J gene: TRBJ1-1
CDR3 DNA: TGTGCCAGCACCACAACGGGGGGGGACGTTGAAGCTTTCTTT
CDR3 protein: CASTTTGGDVEAFF

D gene: TRBD1
V gene: TRBV19
clone size: .
J gene: TRBJ1-6
CDR3 DNA: TGTGCCAGTAGTATATCTGAGACAGGGATTTCACCCCTCCACTTT
CDR3 protein: CASSISETGISPLHF

D gene: .
V gene: TRBV5-1
clone size: .
J gene: TRBJ1-3
CDR3 DNA: TGCGCCAGCAGCTTGGGGCCCGGAAACACCATATATTTT
CDR3 protein: CASSLGPGNTIYF

D gene: .
V gene: TRBV11-2
clone size: .
J gene: TRBJ2-7
CDR3 DNA: TGTGCCAGCAGAGCAGGGTTAGAGCAGTACTTC
CDR3 protein: CASRAGLEQYF

D gene: TRBD1
V gene: TRBV28
clone size: .
J gene: TRBJ1-1
CDR3 DNA: TGTGCCAGCAGTCTGACAGGGCGGACTGAAGCTTTCTTT
CDR3 protein: CASSLTGRTEAFF

D gene: TRBD1
V gene: TRBV19
clone size: .
J gene: TRBJ1-4
CDR3 DNA: TGTGCCAGTAGTATGACAGGGATTAATGAAAAACTGTTTTTT
CDR3 protein: CASSMTGINEKLFF

D gene: .
V gene: TRBV28
clone size: .
J gene: TRBJ1-5
CDR3 DNA: TGTGCCAGCAGTTTAGGAGGGGAATTGAATCAGCCCCAGCATTTT
CDR3 protein: CASSLGGELNQPQHF

D gene: .
V gene: TRBV10-1
clone size: .
J gene: TRBJ2-5
CDR3 DNA: TGCGCCAGCAGTGGGCGAAACCAAGAGACCCAGTACTTC
CDR3 protein: CASSGRNQETQYF

D gene: TRBD1
V gene: TRBV3-1/TRBV3-2
clone size: .
J gene: TRBJ2-5
CDR3 DNA: TGTGCCAGCAGCCTCCGGACAGGGATCCAAGAGACCCAGTACTTC
CDR3 protein: CASSLRTGIQETQYF

D gene: .
V gene: TRBV6-7
clone size: .
J gene: TRBJ2-7
CDR3 DNA: TGTGCCAGCAGTTACACCCCACTGGCGCTGAGGTCCTACGAGCAGTACTTC
CDR3 protein: CASSYTPLALRSYEQYF

D gene: .
V gene: TRBV20-1
clone size: .
J gene: TRBJ2-7
CDR3 DNA: TGCAGTGCTAGTATCAGGGGAGGCCACGAGCAGTACTTC
CDR3 protein: CSASIRGGHEQYF

D gene: TRBD2
V gene: TRBV9
clone size: .
J gene: TRBJ2-1
CDR3 DNA: TGTGCCAGCAGCGTAGTGGTTAGCGGGGGATACAATGAGCAGTTCTTC
CDR3 protein: CASSVVVSGGYNEQFF

D gene: .
V gene: TRBV5-1
clone size: .
J gene: TRBJ1-3
CDR3 DNA: TGCGCCAGCAGCTTGGCCCCCCAGGGGTCAGGAAACACCATATATTTT
CDR3 protein: CASSLAPQGSGNTIYF

D gene: TRBD1
V gene: TRBV4-1
clone size: once
J gene: TRBJ2-7
CDR3 DNA: TGCGCCAGCAGCCACCGGACAGGGGAGTCTTCCGAGCAGTACTTC
CDR3 protein: CASSHRTGESSEQYF

D gene: .
V gene: TRBV28
clone size: .
J gene: TRBJ1-2
CDR3 DNA: TGTGCCAGCAGTCCTACCCTGGGGGGCTTCTATGGCTACACCTTC
CDR3 protein: CASSPTLGGFYGYTF

D gene: TRBD1
V gene: TRBV6-5
clone size: .
J gene: TRBJ2-3
CDR3 DNA: TGTGCCAGCAGTCCGGGACAGGGAAGCCCCGATACGCAGTATTTT
CDR3 protein: CASSPGQGSPDTQYF

D gene: .
V gene: TRBV6-5
clone size: .
J gene: TRBJ2-1
CDR3 DNA: TGTGCCAGCAGTTACTCTAACTACTACAATGAGCAGTTCTTC
CDR3 protein: CASSYSNYYNEQFF